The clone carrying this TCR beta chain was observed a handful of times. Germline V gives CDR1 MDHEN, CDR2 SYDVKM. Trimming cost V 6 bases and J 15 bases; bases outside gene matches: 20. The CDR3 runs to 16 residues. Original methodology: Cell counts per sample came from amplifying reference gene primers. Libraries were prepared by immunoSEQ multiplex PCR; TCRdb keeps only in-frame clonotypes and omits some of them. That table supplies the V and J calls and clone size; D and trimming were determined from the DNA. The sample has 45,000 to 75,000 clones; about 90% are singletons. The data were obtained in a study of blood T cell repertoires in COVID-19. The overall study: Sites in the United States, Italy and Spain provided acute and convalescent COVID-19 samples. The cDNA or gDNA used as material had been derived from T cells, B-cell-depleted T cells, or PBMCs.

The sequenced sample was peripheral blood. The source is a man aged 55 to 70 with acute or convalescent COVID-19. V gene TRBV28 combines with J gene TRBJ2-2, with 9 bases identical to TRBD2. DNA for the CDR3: TGTGCCAGCAGAGGGGGATCTGGCGGCGGGAGGGGTCAGGTGTTTTTT. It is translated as CASRGGSGGGRGQVFF.